These 6 T cell receptor beta chains were all obtained from the same sample, sequenced in a study of early T cells in non-severe SARS-CoV-2 infection (dated by TCRdb to the early 2020s). Library preparation used 5' RACE. The reads were generated on a NextSeq 500. TCRdb reprocessed the public reads (quality trimming at Q25 with fastp, clone calling with MiXCR) and kept in-frame beta chains. When rows share a CDR3 protein, they turn into one entry using the most common DNA and genes. The table for this sample lists roughly 93,000 distinct CDR3 sequences; approximately 15% of them were counted only once. The ten largest clones take up under 0.75% of the sample. The specimen was whole blood. The source is an adult who was a healthcare worker with PCR-confirmed SARS-CoV-2 infection or an uninfected control (not recorded which).

This clonotype was seen a few times. The J gene is TRBJ1-1, the V gene TRBV6-5; the match to TRBD1 covers 8 bases. The V segment lost 4 bases and the J segment 4 bases; nucleotides outside the gene matches: 5. The CDR3 length is 14 residues. From germline, CDR1 is MNHEY and CDR2 SVGAGI. The CDR3 bases are TGTGCCAGCAGTTCCAGGGGGCAGGGCACTGAAGCTTTCTTT. As protein: CASSSRGQGTEAFF.

In this sample, this clonotype turned up many times. The rearrangement joins TRBV3-1 to TRBJ2-1; 8 bases fit TRBD2. The CDR3 extends over 17 amino acids. Unmatched junction bases numbered 5, after V lost 0 bases and J lost 1 base. The germline CDR1 and CDR2 sequences are LGHDT and YNNKEL (reference sequence). Here the CDR3 reads CASSQEPGGVSYNEQFF. DNA of the CDR3: TGTGCCAGCAGCCAAGAACCGGGGGGGGTGTCCTACAATGAGCAGTTCTTC.

J is TRBJ1-2 and V is TRBV6-6; TRBD1 matches 9 bases. After removal of 6 bases from V and 2 bases from J, the junction contained 1 base not matched to a gene. CDR3 length equals 13 residues. Germline V lookup: CDR1 MNHNY, CDR2 SVGAGI (reference sequence). The DNA for the CDR3 is TGTGCCAGCAGACAGGGGGCCAACTATGGCTACACCTTC. Its protein product is CASRQGANYGYTF.

The chain is built from TRBV29-1 and TRBJ2-1, with D unresolved. CDR1 is SQVTM and CDR2 is ANQGSEA in the germline V gene. V was clipped by 7 bases and J by 8 bases, with 15 bases between them. The CDR3 is 12 residues long. CDR3 coding DNA: TGCAGCGCCGAATCCATGTTGGATGAGCAGTTCTTC. This translates into CSAESMLDEQFF.

DNA for the CDR3: TGTGCCAGCAGCTACCGGACAGGAATGAACACTGAAGCTTTCTTT. Residues: CASSYRTGMNTEAFF. This chain joins TRBV5-6 and TRBJ1-1; 7 nucleotides line up with TRBD1. The CDR3 runs to 15 residues. With V trimmed by 3 bases and J by 0 bases, 5 bases remained unmatched. Germline V gene sequence: CDR1 SGHDT, CDR2 YYEEEE.

This clonotype appeared a few times. This sequence joins TRBV3-1 and TRBJ1-4, with D tentatively TRBD1 (6 bases). The CDR3 runs to 19 residues. Germline assignment: CDR1 LGHDT and CDR2 YNNKEL (reference sequence). V was clipped by 0 bases and J by 8 bases, with 25 bases between them. The CDR3: CASSQDLVGGNADEEKLFF. In DNA form, the CDR3 reads TGTGCCAGCAGCCAAGATCTAGTGGGGGGCAATGCTGATGAAGAAAAACTGTTTTTT. The complete variable domain, with remaining parts taken from reference TRBV3-1 and TRBJ1-4, reads DTAVSQTPKYLVTQMGNDKSIKCEQNLGHDTMYWYKQDSKKFLKIMFSYNNKELIINETVPNRFSPKSPDKAHLNLHINSLELGDSAVYFCASSQDLVGGNADEEKLFFGSGTQLSVL.